This is a list of T cell receptor beta chains from one sample in a study of T-cell reconstitution after alpha-beta-depleted transplantation in children. TCRdb used MiXCR to reprocess the PCR reads, holding one entry per CDR3 protein. The repertoire has approximately 220,000 distinct CDR3 sequences, roughly 18% of them found once; the top ten carry around 45%. The material sequenced was PBMCs, mostly from graft donor cells, taken 360 days after TCRalphabeta/CD19-depleted stem cell transplant. The receptors shown here come from a male patient aged 2-15 years who had a stem cell transplant for acute lymphoblastic leukemia, so the T cells may come from the graft donor. Each CDR3 is given with its conserved first and last residue. The D gene is left open where the match is weak. Clone size is stated in some rows and not others, as once, few, many or a class when expanded.

d_gene,abundance,j_gene,v_gene,CDR3aa,CDR3nt
NA,NA,TRBJ2-3,TRBV5-1,CASNPRPGGTDTQYF,TGTGCCAGCAACCCCCGGCCAGGGGGCACAGATACGCAGTATTTT
NA,NA,TRBJ2-6,TRBV9,CASSLPSGNPGANVLTF,TGTGCCAGCAGCCTCCCTTCAGGGAACCCCGGGGCCAACGTCCTGACTTTC
TRBD2,NA,TRBJ2-3,TRBV4-2,CASSQESSGGASDTQYF,TGTGCCAGCAGCCAAGAGAGTAGCGGGGGGGCATCAGATACGCAGTATTTT
NA,few,TRBJ1-6,TRBV21-1,CASSIPPGNGNSPLHF,TGTGCCAGCAGCATCCCTCCCGGAAATGGGAATTCACCCCTCCACTTT
NA,many,TRBJ2-7,TRBV5-1,CASSLDRSYEQYF,TGCGCCAGCAGCTTGGACAGATCCTACGAGCAGTACTTC
NA,NA,TRBJ1-2,TRBV29-1,CSVEAPGRDYGYTF,TGCAGCGTTGAAGCGCCAGGGAGGGACTATGGCTACACCTTC
TRBD1,few,TRBJ2-6,TRBV27,CASSGRDRVSGANVLTF,TGTGCCAGCAGTGGCCGGGACAGGGTCTCTGGGGCCAACGTCCTGACTTTC
NA,few,TRBJ2-2,TRBV5-1,CASSLHRENTGELFF,TGCGCCAGCAGCTTGCATAGGGAAAACACCGGGGAGCTGTTTTTT
TRBD1,once,TRBJ2-1,TRBV7-2,CASSLTGGVGQFF,TGTGCCAGCAGCTTAACAGGGGGCGTAGGGCAGTTCTTC
TRBD1,few,TRBJ2-3,TRBV7-2,CASSQLIDRVSDTQYF,TGTGCCAGCAGCCAACTTATTGACAGGGTTTCAGATACGCAGTATTTT
NA,NA,TRBJ2-3,TRBV1,CTSSQGLAGAALGDTQYF,TGCACCAGCAGCCAAGGGCTAGCGGGGGCCGCCCTGGGGGATACGCAGTATTTT
NA,few,TRBJ2-1,TRBV6-2/TRBV6-3,CASSYSTGSYNEQFF,TGTGCCAGCAGTTACTCGACGGGCTCCTACAATGAGCAGTTCTTC
TRBD2,few,TRBJ2-3,TRBV29-1,CSVDLGGAADTQYF,TGCAGCGTTGATTTGGGAGGGGCGGCTGATACGCAGTATTTT
NA,few,TRBJ2-7,TRBV7-2,CASSRTGMAGTYEQYF,TGTGCCAGCAGCCGAACAGGGATGGCGGGAACCTACGAGCAGTACTTC
NA,few,TRBJ1-2,TRBV12-3/TRBV12-4,CASSLTGQYGYTF,TGTGCCAGCAGTCTGACAGGACAATATGGCTACACCTTC
TRBD1,many,TRBJ1-4,TRBV29-1,CSVTAGGIREKLFF,TGCAGCGTCACCGCAGGGGGAATTCGGGAAAAACTGTTTTTT
NA,few,TRBJ2-1,TRBV20-1,CTPSPGIGGEQFF,TGCACTCCTTCTCCTGGGATCGGGGGAGAGCAGTTCTTC
NA,NA,TRBJ2-5,TRBV5-1,CASSLDLAGRTQYF,TGCGCCAGCAGCTTGGATCTAGCTGGGCGGACCCAGTACTTC
NA,few,TRBJ1-5,TRBV30,CAWSRSDNQPQHF,TGTGCCTGGAGTCGGTCAGACAATCAGCCCCAGCATTTT
TRBD2,NA,TRBJ2-7,TRBV28,CASSPPGLANYEQYF,TGTGCCAGCAGTCCCCCGGGACTAGCGAACTACGAGCAGTACTTC
NA,many,TRBJ2-5,TRBV20-1,CSAQSGTYQETQYF,TGCAGTGCGCAATCCGGGACCTACCAAGAGACCCAGTACTTC
NA,NA,TRBJ2-5,TRBV10-2,CASRRGQQETQYF,TGCGCCAGCAGGAGGGGACAACAAGAGACCCAGTACTTC
NA,many,TRBJ1-1,TRBV4-3,CASSQDLLWNTEAFF,TGCGCCAGCAGCCAAGACCTCCTTTGGAACACTGAAGCTTTCTTT
TRBD1,NA,TRBJ2-1,TRBV27,CASSFAGGTVEQFF,TGTGCCAGCAGTTTCGCAGGGGGCACGGTTGAGCAGTTCTTC
NA,NA,TRBJ2-7,TRBV15,CATSRVGGRSYEQYF,TGTGCCACCAGCAGAGTTGGCGGACGGAGCTACGAGCAGTACTTC
TRBD2,few,TRBJ2-1,TRBV6-5,CASSFPIGSGRNEQFF,TGTGCCAGCAGTTTCCCCATCGGTAGCGGGAGGAATGAGCAGTTCTTC
NA,few,TRBJ1-6,TRBV12-3/TRBV12-4,CASSLGYSPLHF,TGTGCCAGCAGTTTAGGGTATTCACCCCTCCACTTT
TRBD1,NA,TRBJ1-1,TRBV5-4,CASSLDREDTEAFF,TGTGCCAGCAGCTTAGACAGGGAGGACACTGAAGCTTTCTTT
TRBD1,many,TRBJ2-7,TRBV7-3,CASSVNLRDRAHEQYF,TGTGCCAGCAGCGTAAACCTCCGGGACAGGGCCCACGAGCAGTACTTC
NA,few,TRBJ1-2,TRBV5-5,CASGPPEWGYTF,TGTGCCAGCGGCCCGCCGGAGTGGGGCTACACCTTC
NA,NA,TRBJ1-6,TRBV5-1,CASSSGENSPLHF,TGCGCCAGCAGCTCCGGGGAGAATTCACCCCTCCACTTT
NA,NA,TRBJ1-1,TRBV13,CASSSKSTSDTEAFF,TGTGCCAGCAGCTCGAAGAGTACGTCGGACACTGAAGCTTTCTTT
NA,few,TRBJ1-2,TRBV5-1,CASSLDVTRGLYGYTF,TGCGCCAGCAGCTTGGACGTGACAAGGGGACTCTATGGCTACACCTTC
TRBD1,NA,TRBJ2-4,TRBV7-2,CASSPKRQGKNIQYF,TGTGCCAGCAGCCCAAAGAGACAGGGGAAAAACATTCAGTACTTC
TRBD1,few,TRBJ2-3,TRBV20-1,CSAETGTAGTDTQYF,TGCAGTGCTGAAACGGGGACAGCCGGCACAGATACGCAGTATTTT
TRBD2,many,TRBJ2-7,TRBV20-1,CSARGLATLPYEQYF,TGCAGTGCTAGGGGACTAGCGACCCTACCCTACGAGCAGTACTTC
TRBD1,NA,TRBJ2-1,TRBV30,CAWSGRTGYGGMVYNEQFF,TGTGCCTGGAGTGGGCGGACAGGGTATGGTGGAATGGTATACAATGAGCAGTTCTTC
TRBD1,few,TRBJ2-5,TRBV7-2,CASSDTGGVGETQYF,TGTGCCAGCAGCGACACAGGGGGCGTTGGGGAGACCCAGTACTTC
TRBD1,few,TRBJ2-7,TRBV5-6,CASSLGDRGHITGYEQYF,TGTGCCAGCAGCTTGGGCGACAGGGGGCATATCACCGGGTACGAGCAGTACTTC
TRBD2,NA,TRBJ2-5,TRBV12-3/TRBV12-4,CASSPSGGGQETQYF,TGTGCCAGCAGTCCTAGCGGGGGGGGTCAAGAGACCCAGTACTTC
NA,NA,TRBJ1-1,TRBV7-2,CASSSQGYEAFF,TGTGCCAGCAGCTCACAGGGATATGAAGCTTTCTTT
NA,NA,TRBJ2-1,TRBV5-4,CASSFIVSNSPYNEQFF,TGTGCCAGCAGCTTTATTGTTAGCAACAGTCCCTACAATGAGCAGTTCTTC
TRBD2,NA,TRBJ2-2,TRBV4-1,CASSQGLARRDTGELFF,TGCGCCAGCAGCCAAGGACTAGCCCGCCGAGACACCGGGGAGCTGTTTTTT
NA,few,TRBJ1-1,TRBV29-1,CSVVTAPNRVNTEAFF,TGCAGCGTTGTTACCGCCCCCAACAGGGTAAACACTGAAGCTTTCTTT
TRBD2,NA,TRBJ2-1,TRBV2,CAITSGTRDEQFF,TGTGCCATTACTAGCGGCACCAGGGATGAGCAGTTCTTC
TRBD1,few,TRBJ1-2,TRBV20-1,CSADKTGPYGYTF,TGCAGTGCTGATAAGACAGGGCCCTATGGCTACACCTTC
TRBD1,NA,TRBJ1-2,TRBV27,CASSGLGTGEDGYTF,TGTGCCAGCAGTGGCCTCGGGACAGGGGAGGATGGCTACACCTTC
NA,NA,TRBJ1-1,TRBV10-3,CAIRFGILNTEAFF,TGTGCCATCAGGTTTGGGATCTTGAACACTGAAGCTTTCTTT
TRBD1,many,TRBJ2-7,TRBV29-1,CSVGGGQGPYEQYF,TGCAGCGTTGGGGGAGGACAGGGGCCCTACGAGCAGTACTTC
NA,NA,TRBJ1-6,TRBV28,CASITGTPYNSPLHF,TGTGCCAGCATCACCGGGACTCCCTATAATTCACCCCTCCACTTT
NA,NA,TRBJ2-1,TRBV21-1,CASSTPRGGDNEQFF,TGTGCCAGCAGCACCCCGCGCGGGGGGGACAATGAGCAGTTCTTC
TRBD2,once,TRBJ2-1,TRBV20-1,CSAREAGGRSSYNEQFF,TGCAGTGCTAGAGAAGCGGGCGGGAGGAGCTCCTACAATGAGCAGTTCTTC
TRBD1,few,TRBJ1-2,TRBV27,CASSPRRTGHYGYTF,TGTGCCAGCAGTCCTCGCCGGACAGGGCACTATGGCTACACCTTC
NA,many,TRBJ1-2,TRBV12-3/TRBV12-4,CASSLMGLGGYTF,TGTGCCAGCAGTTTAATGGGATTGGGGGGCTACACCTTC
NA,NA,TRBJ1-3,TRBV7-2,CASSLGPLSGNTIYF,TGTGCCAGCAGCTTGGGCCCCCTCTCTGGAAACACCATATATTTT
NA,few,TRBJ2-7,TRBV11-1,CASSLVPVSPSEQYF,TGTGCCAGCAGCTTAGTACCGGTTAGCCCGAGCGAGCAGTACTTC
NA,NA,TRBJ2-4,TRBV9,CASSVDGGIQYF,TGTGCCAGCAGCGTAGACGGTGGCATTCAGTACTTC
TRBD2,NA,TRBJ2-5,TRBV15,CATSPGLAGAIQETQYF,TGTGCCACCAGCCCGGGACTAGCGGGGGCGATCCAAGAGACCCAGTACTTC
NA,many,TRBJ2-7,TRBV21-1,CASSKRLAGARGHEQYF,TGTGCCAGCAGCAAAAGACTAGCGGGGGCCCGCGGCCACGAGCAGTACTTC